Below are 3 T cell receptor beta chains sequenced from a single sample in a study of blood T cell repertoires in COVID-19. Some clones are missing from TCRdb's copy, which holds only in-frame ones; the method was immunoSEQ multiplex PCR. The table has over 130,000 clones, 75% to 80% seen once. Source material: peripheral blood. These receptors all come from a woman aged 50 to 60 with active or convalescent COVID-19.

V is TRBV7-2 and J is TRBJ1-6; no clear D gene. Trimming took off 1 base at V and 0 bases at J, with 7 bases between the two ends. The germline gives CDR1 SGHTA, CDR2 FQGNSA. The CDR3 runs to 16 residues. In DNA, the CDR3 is TGTGCCAGCAGCTTAGGACTCAGCTCCTATAATTCACCCCTCCACTTT. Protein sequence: CASSLGLSSYNSPLHF.

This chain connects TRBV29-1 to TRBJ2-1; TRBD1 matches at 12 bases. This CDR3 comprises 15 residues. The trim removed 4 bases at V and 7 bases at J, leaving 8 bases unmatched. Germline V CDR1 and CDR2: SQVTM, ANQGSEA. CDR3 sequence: CSVAGTGGRGNEQFF. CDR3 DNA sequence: TGCAGCGTTGCCGGGACAGGGGGCCGGGGGAATGAGCAGTTCTTC.

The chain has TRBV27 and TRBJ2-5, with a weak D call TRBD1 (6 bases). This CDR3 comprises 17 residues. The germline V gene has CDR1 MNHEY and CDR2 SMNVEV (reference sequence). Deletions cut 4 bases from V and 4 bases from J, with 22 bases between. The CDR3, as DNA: TGTGCCAGCAGTTCATTTCGAAGGTCAGGGGTCGGAGAGACCCAGTACTTC. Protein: CASSSFRRSGVGETQYF.